This T cell receptor beta chain was profiled in a study of blood T cell repertoires in COVID-19. As for the study in general: Samples of COVID-19 (acute and convalescent) were obtained from the United States, Italy and Spain. PBMCs, B-cell-depleted T cells, or T cells provided the cDNA or gDNA that made up the material.

As handled by the study authors: Estimated nucleated cell counts came from reference gene primer amplification. Assay used: immunoSEQ multiplex PCR; TCRdb lists only in-frame clones, some missing. That table furnishes V, J and clone size, whereas the DNA furnished D and trimming. The data show over 35,000 clones, 85% to 95% seen once. Trimming removed 3 bases from V and 10 bases from J; junction bases left unmatched: 8. Germline V gene data show CDR1 as MRHNA and CDR2 as SNTAGT. The CDR3 spans 14 residues. Sequenced material: peripheral blood. The genes are TRBV6-4 and TRBJ2-1; TRBD2 matches 8 bases. The TCR was taken from a man aged 50 or older with active COVID-19. This CDR3 reads CASSEQGLGDEQFF. In DNA, the CDR3 is TGTGCCAGCAGTGAGCAGGGACTAGGGGACGAGCAGTTCTTC.